A single sample gave rise to the 27 T cell receptor beta chains below, sequenced in a study of identifying expanded T cells in peripheral blood. Data came from immunoSEQ multiplex PCR; TCRdb stores just in-frame clones and leaves some out. This table holds approximately 100,000 clones, 88% found once. The sample comprised blood. Receptors originate from a person aged 18 to 70 in good health.

In its sample, this clone was seen once. The rearrangement uses TRBV6-6 and TRBJ1-5, with 7 bases identical to TRBD1. Germline V gives CDR1 MNHNY, CDR2 SVGAGI (reference sequence). The CDR3 has 14 residues. The V gene end was trimmed by 2 bases and the J gene end by 2 bases; junction bases not matched to a gene: 0. CDR3 amino acids: CASSYGQGNQPQHF. In nucleotides, the CDR3 is TGTGCCAGCAGTTACGGACAGGGCAATCAGCCCCAGCATTTT.

This clone was seen once. The chain links TRBV30 to TRBJ1-4; D ambiguous. Germline-derived CDR1 and CDR2 are GTSNPN and SVGIG (reference sequence). The CDR3 contains 14 residues. V shed 3 bases and J shed 4 bases, with 12 bases lying between them. As DNA, the CDR3 is TGTGCCTGGAGACCGGAAAGCATTAATGAAAAACTGTTTTTT. Amino acids: CAWRPESINEKLFF. Combining the CDR3 with reference TRBV30 and TRBJ1-4 gives the whole variable domain SQTIHQWPATLVQPVGSPLSLECTVEGTSNPNLYWYRQAAGRGLQLLFYSVGIGQISSEVPQNLSASRPQDRQFILSSKKLLLSDSGFYLCAWRPESINEKLFFGSGTQLSVL.

The chain recombines TRBV7-2 with TRBJ1-3; no definite D call. The CDR3 sequence is 13 residues long. Germline V gene sequence: CDR1 SGHTA, CDR2 FQGNSA. Trimming cost V 3 bases and J 8 bases, with 11 bases left between them. CDR3 region: CASSFRRRDTIYF. The CDR3 nucleotides read TGTGCCAGCAGCTTTCGCAGACGGGACACCATATATTTT.

This clone was seen just once. This sequence joins TRBV5-1 and TRBJ2-4; a possible D gene is TRBD1 (6 bases). Per germline, CDR1 SGHRS and CDR2 YFSETQ. The CDR3 has 15 amino acids. The V end was cut by 0 bases, the J end by 1 base, with 8 bases between. The CDR3 DNA is TGCGCCAGCAGCTTGGTCGACAGGGCCAAAAACATTCAGTACTTC. This codes for CASSLVDRAKNIQYF.

The chain is built from TRBV5-1 and TRBJ1-5; D is unresolved. The CDR3 extends over 15 amino acids. V was cut by 0 bases and J by 5 bases, with 12 bases left in between. From germline, CDR1 is SGHRS and CDR2 YFSETQ. CDR3 residues: CASSLVAGPDQPQHF. The CDR3 DNA is TGCGCCAGCAGCTTGGTGGCAGGTCCGGATCAGCCCCAGCATTTT.

In this sample, this clone turned up a few times. This chain joins TRBV5-3 and TRBJ1-6; D is ambiguous. TRBV5-3 is an ORF, with its function uncertain. This CDR3 has 16 residues. V was cut by 1 base and J by 5 bases, with 13 bases left in between. The CDR3 protein is CARSLRKRRNNSPLHF. As DNA, the CDR3 is TGTGCCAGAAGCTTGAGGAAGAGACGGAATAATTCACCCCTCCACTTT.

Here the CDR3 DNA reads TGTGCCAGCAGGGGACAGGGATCCGAGCAGTACTTC. Protein sequence: CASRGQGSEQYF. The rearrangement links TRBV27 to TRBJ2-7; TRBD1 agrees at 9 bases. V shed 6 bases, J shed 6 bases, and the junction held 3 bases outside the gene matches. This CDR3 has 12 amino acids. Germline V gives CDR1 MNHEY, CDR2 SMNVEV (reference sequence).

The chain joins TRBV28 to TRBJ1-2, with D perhaps matching TRBD1 (6 bases). Germline assignment: CDR1 MDHEN and CDR2 SYDVKM. The CDR3 totals 13 residues. Trimming shortened V by 8 bases and J by 7 bases, and 17 bases separated the two germline ends. DNA for the CDR3: TGTGCCAGCGGGACCGGGGGGCCGGTTGGCTACACCTTC. This encodes CASGTGGPVGYTF.

The chain recombines TRBV5-1 with TRBJ1-1; no clear D. The CDR3 is 13 amino acids. V was cut by 4 bases and J by 4 bases, with 11 bases left in between. Germline V gene data show CDR1 as SGHRS and CDR2 as YFSETQ. The CDR3: CASSAEGGTEAFF. The DNA for the CDR3 is TGCGCCAGCAGCGCCGAAGGAGGCACTGAAGCTTTCTTT.

This sequence joins TRBV7-9 and TRBJ2-1; no clear D. Germline loops: CDR1 SEHNR, CDR2 FQNEAQ (reference sequence). The CDR3 is made up of 12 amino acids. V shed 2 bases and J shed 6 bases, with 5 bases lying between them. The DNA of the CDR3 is TGTGCCAGCAGCTTAAACCCCAATGAGCAGTTCTTC. Its protein product is CASSLNPNEQFF.

CDR3 nucleotides: TGCAGCGTTGAAGCGGGGGAGTTTAACACCGGGGAGCTGTTTTTT. Translation: CSVEAGEFNTGELFF. V is TRBV29-1 and J is TRBJ2-2; tentative D call: TRBD2 (6 bases). V lost 1 base, J lost 2 bases, and 11 bases lay in between. CDR1 and CDR2 (germline): SQVTM, ANQGSEA. The CDR3 length is 15 residues.

To note about this clone: Other nucleotide sequences from this sample produce the same CDR3. CDR3 sequence: CASSPGQGNQPQHF. Here the CDR3 DNA reads TGTGCCAGCAGTCCCGGACAGGGTAATCAGCCCCAGCATTTT. The V gene is TRBV27, the J gene TRBJ1-5; TRBD1 agrees at 8 bases. V lost 5 bases and J lost 4; bases outside the gene matches: 4. The CDR3 extends over 14 amino acids. CDR1 and CDR2 (germline): MNHEY, SMNVEV (reference sequence).

The J gene is TRBJ1-5, the V gene TRBV11-2, with D unresolved. This CDR3 is built from 13 residues. Per the germline V gene, CDR1 is SGHAT and CDR2 is FQNNGV. V gave up 2 bases and J gave up 3 bases, with 5 bases separating them. CDR3 protein: CASSLYNNQPQHF. DNA for the CDR3: TGTGCCAGCAGCTTATATAACAATCAGCCCCAGCATTTT.

This clone showed up just a few times. V and J are TRBV7-3 and TRBJ2-2, with a weak D call TRBD2 (5 bases). This CDR3 contains 14 residues. Germline CDR1 SGHTA, CDR2 FQGTGA. Deletions cut 3 bases from V and 7 bases from J, with 12 bases between. CDR3 DNA: TGTGCCAGCAGCTTCTCTTCCGGGGTCGGGGAGCTGTTTTTT. It encodes CASSFSSGVGELFF.

Only a few counts were recorded for this clone. The chain uses TRBV21-1 and TRBJ2-7; no check of the table's D call, TRBD1, against the DNA was made. TRBV21-1 counts as a pseudogene. This CDR3 region has 12 residues. The chain's CDR3 is CASSKDNYEQYF. The CDR3 DNA reads TGTGCCAGCAGCAAAGACAACTACGAGCAGTACTTC.

The gene calls are TRBV5-1 and TRBJ1-4; D call uncertain. Germline CDR1 and CDR2: SGHRS and YFSETQ. The CDR3 has 15 amino acids. The V and J ends lost 3 bases and 4 bases respectively, with 13 bases between them. The CDR3 here is CASSSWTAGNEKLFF. CDR3 coding DNA: TGCGCCAGCAGCTCGTGGACCGCGGGTAATGAAAAACTGTTTTTT.

The rearrangement uses TRBV9 and TRBJ1-2; TRBD1 matches at 12 bases. The CDR3 covers 15 residues. Germline V gives CDR1 SGDLS, CDR2 YYNGEE. V lost 5 bases, J lost 1 base, and 3 bases stayed unmatched. This CDR3 is CASSRDRGHNYGYTF. DNA for the CDR3: TGTGCCAGCAGTAGGGACAGGGGGCATAACTATGGCTACACCTTC.

The CDR3 reads CASSLSIEGRPQHF. CDR3 DNA sequence: TGTGCCAGCAGTTTAAGCATCGAGGGACGGCCCCAGCATTTT. This chain uses TRBV27 with TRBJ1-5; D might be TRBD1 (5 bases). The V end was cut by 2 bases, the J end by 9 bases, with 14 bases between. Germline V gene lookup returns CDR1 MNHEY and CDR2 SMNVEV (reference sequence). The length of the CDR3 is 14 residues.

V and J are TRBV6-1 and TRBJ2-3; D may be TRBD1 (6 bases). V lost 2 bases, J lost 5 bases, and 17 bases lay in between. Germline CDR1 reads MNHNS; CDR2 reads SASEGT. The CDR3 is made up of 16 amino acids. The CDR3, as DNA: TGTGCCAGCAGTGAATGGGATGGGGGCCGGGGAGATACGCAGTATTTT. Translating gives CASSEWDGGRGDTQYF.

Here the CDR3 DNA reads TGTGCCACCAGCAGAGATAGAGGGCCCGGTGAAAAACTGTTTTTT. Translating it yields CATSRDRGPGEKLFF. This sequence joins TRBV15 and TRBJ1-4; D uncertain. The CDR3 contains 15 residues. Deletions cut 0 bases from V and 7 bases from J, with 12 bases between. The germline V gene has CDR1 LNHNV and CDR2 YYDKDF (reference sequence).

V gene TRBV23-1 combines with J gene TRBJ2-3; 14 bases agree with TRBD2. TRBV23-1 is noted as an ORF with a role that remains uncertain. V was pared by 4 bases and J by 0 bases, with 6 bases of the junction left unmatched. The CDR3 covers 18 residues. The CDR3 spells CASSLGLAGGSSTDTQYF. CDR3 in DNA: TGCGCCAGCAGTCTTGGACTAGCGGGGGGTAGTAGCACAGATACGCAGTATTTT.

This rearrangement joins TRBV4-1 to TRBJ2-3, with 11 nucleotides matching TRBD2. This CDR3 is built from 16 residues. Germline V gene lookup returns CDR1 MGHRA and CDR2 YSYEKL. Trimming at V came to 4 bases and at J to 2 bases, leaving 5 bases not matched to a gene. For the CDR3, the DNA is TGCGCCAGCAGCCCCGCTAGCGGGGGGCCCACAGATACGCAGTATTTT. Protein: CASSPASGGPTDTQYF.

The count of this clone is one. The rearrangement joins TRBV2 to TRBJ2-1; TRBD2 aligns across 10 bases. The CDR3 loop spans 15 amino acids. The V gene end was trimmed by 7 bases and the J gene end by 3 bases; junction bases not matched to a gene: 6. Germline CDR1 SNHLY, CDR2 FYNNEI. CDR3 coding DNA: TGTGCCAGCAAAGAGGGACTAGCGAGCTACAATGAGCAGTTCTTC. It specifies CASKEGLASYNEQFF.

The genes are TRBV6-5 and TRBJ1-1; D remains ambiguous. CDR3 size: 13 residues. Trimming shortened V by 6 bases and J by 5 bases, and 13 bases separated the two germline ends. The germline gives CDR1 MNHEY, CDR2 SVGAGI. DNA of the CDR3: TGTGCCAGCAGCCCCTCGAGGTGGACTGAAGCTTTCTTT. Protein: CASSPSRWTEAFF.

J is TRBJ1-6 and V is TRBV4-2; D is unresolved. Germline V gives CDR1 LGHNA, CDR2 YNFKEQ. The V and J ends lost 4 bases and 5 bases respectively, with 12 bases between them. The CDR3 is 15 residues long. This CDR3 reads CASSPIGQDNSPLHF. In DNA, the CDR3 is TGTGCCAGCAGCCCCATTGGGCAGGATAATTCACCCCTCCACTTT.

The CDR3 sequence is CASSLRLAGDVTQYF. CDR3 nucleotide sequence: TGTGCCAGCAGTTTACGACTAGCGGGAGATGTTACGCAGTATTTT. This chain connects TRBV28 to TRBJ2-3, with 12 bases lining up with TRBD2. The CDR3 sequence is 15 residues long. J lost 8 bases, V lost 2 bases, and 5 bases had no gene match. Germline-derived CDR1 and CDR2 are MDHEN and SYDVKM.

This rearrangement joins TRBV19 to TRBJ2-7, with 7 positions matching TRBD2. J lost 2 bases, V lost 3 bases, and 7 bases had no gene match. This CDR3 has 15 residues. Germline V CDR1 and CDR2: LNHDA, SQIVND (reference sequence). The DNA of the CDR3 is TGTGCCAGTAGTATCGCGCTAGCGGCCCCCTACGAGCAGTACTTC. Residues: CASSIALAAPYEQYF.